The next 32 T cell receptor beta chains were all read from a single sample in a study of blood T cell repertoires in COVID-19. Some clones are missing from TCRdb's copy, which holds only in-frame ones; the method was immunoSEQ multiplex PCR. The data contain 150,000 to 200,000 clones, approximately 82% of them singletons. The specimen was peripheral blood. These receptors came from a human donor with acute or convalescent COVID-19. The donor label of this sample is uncertain.

V is TRBV7-3 and J is TRBJ2-1; D might be TRBD2 (5 bases). CDR1 is SGHTA and CDR2 is FQGTGA in the germline V gene. The ends were cut back, 1 base at V and 2 bases at J, with 12 bases in the middle. The length of the CDR3 is 16 residues. The CDR3 bases are TGTGCCAGCAGCTTAAAACTAGTGCTCGCCTACAATGAGCAGTTCTTC. It encodes CASSLKLVLAYNEQFF.

The chain couples TRBV4-3 to TRBJ1-2, with TRBD1 as a possible D gene (5 bases). V gave up 1 base and J gave up 8 bases, with 20 bases separating them. The CDR3 runs 16 residues. Per germline, CDR1 LGHNA and CDR2 YSLEER. The CDR3 loop is CASSQVRQPRASGYTF. CDR3 nucleotides: TGCGCCAGCAGCCAAGTTCGACAGCCCAGGGCCTCGGGCTACACCTTC.

CDR3 loop: CASRPDTSNYGYTF. CDR3 bases: TGTGCCAGCAGACCCGACACGTCCAACTATGGCTACACCTTC. J is TRBJ1-2 and V is TRBV19; no reliable D call. Germline CDR1 is LNHDA and CDR2 is SQIVND (reference sequence). The CDR3 runs 14 residues. V lost 9 bases and J 2 bases, leaving 16 bases between the germline ends.

This clone showed up just once. V and J are TRBV29-1 and TRBJ2-1; D possibly corresponds to TRBD2 (6 bases). V was cut by 5 bases and J by 4 bases, with 15 bases left in between. The germline CDR1 and CDR2 sequences are SQVTM and ANQGSEA. This CDR3 is built from 14 residues. The CDR3 DNA sequence: TGCAGCGTTAGAACCCCCCGGGGGTACAATGAGCAGTTCTTC. It yields the protein CSVRTPRGYNEQFF.

The chain combines TRBV5-4 with TRBJ1-3; 7 positions agree with TRBD1. The CDR3 consists of 17 residues. Germline trimming cut 0 bases from V and 0 bases from J; bases unmatched to any gene: 6. CDR1 and CDR2 from the germline V gene are SGHNT and YYREEE (reference sequence). CDR3 sequence: CASSLARGQSSGNTIYF. The DNA of the CDR3 is TGTGCCAGCAGCTTGGCACGGGGACAGAGCTCTGGAAACACCATATATTTT.

This chain uses TRBV4-1 with TRBJ2-3; tentatively, D is TRBD2 (5 bases). Germline V lookup: CDR1 MGHRA, CDR2 YSYEKL. V gave up 0 bases and J gave up 0 bases, with 13 bases separating them. This CDR3 region has 17 residues. In DNA, the CDR3 is TGCGCCAGCAGCCAAGAAGAGAGACTAATCAGCACAGATACGCAGTATTTT. Its translation: CASSQEERLISTDTQYF.

The chain is built from TRBV4-2 and TRBJ2-2; 14 bases align to TRBD2. Germline values: CDR1 LGHNA, CDR2 YNFKEQ. V gave up 3 bases and J gave up 4 bases; unmatched junction bases: 7. The CDR3 length is 18 residues. The DNA of the CDR3 is TGTGCCAGCAGCCAGGGGACTAGCGGGAGCCTCGGCACCGGGGAGCTGTTTTTT. Its translation is CASSQGTSGSLGTGELFF.

The chain carries TRBV4-1 and TRBJ1-5, with D perhaps matching TRBD1 (6 bases). Trimming removed 0 bases at V and 0 bases at J, with 9 bases between. This CDR3 is built from 16 residues. Germline V gives CDR1 MGHRA, CDR2 YSYEKL. The CDR3 loop is CASSQDLQGSNQPQHF. The CDR3 DNA reads TGCGCCAGCAGCCAAGATTTACAGGGTAGCAATCAGCCCCAGCATTTT.

This chain uses TRBV9 with TRBJ1-1; no reliable D call. CDR3 length: 14 residues. Trimming cost V 0 bases and J 4 bases, with 10 bases left between them. The germline CDR1 and CDR2 sequences are SGDLS and YYNGEE. This CDR3 is CASSVGDVSTEAFF. The CDR3 DNA is TGTGCCAGCAGCGTAGGCGATGTGTCCACTGAAGCTTTCTTT.

The chain has TRBV2 and TRBJ2-1; 11 nucleotides match TRBD2. Germline lookup yields CDR1 SNHLY and CDR2 FYNNEI. Trimming at V came to 6 bases and at J to 0 bases, leaving 4 bases not matched to a gene. CDR3 length equals 16 residues. The DNA for the CDR3 is TGTGCCAGCAGACCCGGGACTAGCGGCTCCTACAATGAGCAGTTCTTC. Its translation is CASRPGTSGSYNEQFF.

V gene TRBV7-3 combines with J gene TRBJ2-5; D might be TRBD2 (7 bases). Germline V gene sequence: CDR1 SGHTA, CDR2 FQGTGA. Trimming pared 0 bases from V and 3 bases from J, leaving 11 bases between. The CDR3 totals 15 residues. The CDR3 coding sequence is TGTGCCAGCAGCTTAACGGGGGGGCTAAAAGAGACCCAGTACTTC. The encoded protein is CASSLTGGLKETQYF.

V and J are TRBV5-1 and TRBJ2-3; the match to TRBD2 covers 7 bases. The V gene's germline CDR1 is SGHRS and CDR2 YFSETQ. The CDR3 consists of 16 residues. The junction had 5 bases not matched to a gene; V was cut back by 1 base and J by 0 bases. The CDR3 sequence: CASSLLAEPSTDTQYF. CDR3 nucleotide sequence: TGCGCCAGCAGCTTGCTAGCGGAACCAAGCACAGATACGCAGTATTTT.

This CDR3 reads CASGQGEETQYF. The CDR3 DNA sequence: TGTGCCAGCGGACAGGGGGAAGAGACCCAGTACTTC. This chain links TRBV27 with TRBJ2-5; 10 positions match TRBD1. Germline V CDR1 and CDR2: MNHEY, SMNVEV (reference sequence). The CDR3 is made up of 12 amino acids. Unmatched junction bases numbered 0, after V lost 8 bases and J lost 3 bases.

The chain has TRBV28 and TRBJ2-1; 9 bases line up with TRBD2. Per germline, CDR1 MDHEN and CDR2 SYDVKM. J lost 9 bases, V lost 3 bases, and 15 bases had no gene match. The CDR3 runs 17 residues. The CDR3 bases are TGTGCCAGCAGTTTGATTCTAGCGGGAAGATCCGGCCTTGAGCAGTTCTTC. It is translated as CASSLILAGRSGLEQFF.

CDR3 coding DNA: TGTGCCAGCAGTTATGAAACAGGGACCTATGGCTACACCTTC. It codes for CASSYETGTYGYTF. V is TRBV6-6 and J is TRBJ1-2, with a weak D call TRBD1 (6 bases). The CDR3 covers 14 residues. The V end was cut by 3 bases, the J end by 4 bases, with 12 bases between. CDR1 is MNHNY and CDR2 is SVGAGI in the germline V gene (reference sequence).

The V gene is TRBV6-1, the J gene TRBJ2-2, with 7 bases identical to TRBD2. This CDR3 spans 16 amino acids. CDR1 is MNHNS, CDR2 SASEGT, per germline. V was clipped by 2 bases and J by 1 base; unmatched bases: 4. As DNA, the CDR3 is TGTGCCAGCAGTGAATTGGGGGGGAGGAACACCGGGGAGCTGTTTTTT. This encodes CASSELGGRNTGELFF.

This clone was counted only a few times. The chain joins TRBV5-8 to TRBJ2-1, with a possible D match to TRBD2 (5 bases). Trimming cost V 1 base and J 9 bases, with 11 bases left between them. Germline lookup yields CDR1 SGHTS and CDR2 YDEGEE. The CDR3 length is 13 residues. The CDR3 loop reads CASSLWERGEQFF. CDR3 sequence (DNA): TGTGCCAGCAGCTTGTGGGAGAGAGGTGAGCAGTTCTTC.

This chain joins TRBV29-1 and TRBJ2-2; 9 nucleotides line up with TRBD1. The V gene's germline CDR1 is SQVTM and CDR2 ANQGSEA. J was trimmed by 5 bases and V by 6 bases; bases with no gene match: 1. The length of the CDR3 is 12 residues. CDR3 residues: CSVGQGTGELFF. In DNA, the CDR3 is TGCAGCGTGGGACAGGGTACCGGGGAGCTGTTTTTT.

V gene TRBV2 combines with J gene TRBJ2-7; 9 bases match TRBD1. The CDR3 has 13 residues. CDR1 and CDR2 (germline): SNHLY, FYNNEI. V lost 7 bases, J lost 3 bases, and 4 bases stayed unmatched. The CDR3 loop reads CASTRDRVYEQYF. For the CDR3, the DNA is TGTGCCAGCACCCGGGACAGGGTCTACGAGCAGTACTTC.

Concerning this clone itself: At the DNA level, this CDR3 is encoded by other sequences in the same sample as well. V usage is TRBV7-3 and J usage is TRBJ1-3; D call uncertain. Trimming left V 4 bases short and J 0 bases short, with 4 bases between. The CDR3 sequence is 13 residues long. Germline CDR1 and CDR2: SGHTA and FQGTGA. The CDR3 nucleotides read TGTGCCAGCAGCTCCTCCTCTGGAAACACCATATATTTT. It is translated as CASSSSSGNTIYF.

J is TRBJ2-1 and V is TRBV2, with a weak D call TRBD1 (6 bases). With 4 bases removed from V and 4 bases from J, the gap between germline ends came to 11 bases. Germline V CDR1 and CDR2: SNHLY, FYNNEI. The CDR3 has 14 amino acids. In DNA form, the CDR3 reads TGTGCCAGCAGTGGTAACAGGGTTTACAATGAGCAGTTCTTC. It encodes CASSGNRVYNEQFF.

The V gene is TRBV19, the J gene TRBJ1-4; no clear D. CDR1 is LNHDA, CDR2 SQIVND, per germline (reference sequence). The CDR3 runs to 13 residues. V was pared by 7 bases and J by 4 bases, with 10 bases between. The CDR3 here is CASTTRFNEKLFF. The CDR3 DNA is TGTGCCAGTACGACAAGATTTAATGAAAAACTGTTTTTT. The complete variable domain, with remaining parts taken from reference TRBV19 and TRBJ1-4, reads DGGITQSPKYLFRKEGQNVTLSCEQNLNHDAMYWYRQDPGQGLRLIYYSQIVNDFQKGDIAEGYSVSREKKESFPLTVTSAQKNPTAFYLCASTTRFNEKLFFGSGTQLSVL.

J is TRBJ1-3 and V is TRBV27; 8 nucleotides agree with TRBD1. This CDR3 spans 16 amino acids. Trimming cost V 9 bases and J 6 bases; bases outside gene matches: 16. Germline-derived CDR1 and CDR2 are MNHEY and SMNVEV (reference sequence). The CDR3 bases are TGTGCCAGGATTCGGACAGGGCCGAAGATTCCAAACACCATATATTTT. It encodes CARIRTGPKIPNTIYF.

V is TRBV10-1 and J is TRBJ2-2; TRBD2 matches at 8 bases. The ends lost 3 bases at V and 3 bases at J; junction bases unmatched: 9. This CDR3 contains 17 residues. Germline CDR1 is WNHNN and CDR2 is SYGVQD (reference sequence). CDR3 region: CASSDGYGGRYTGELFF. The DNA for the CDR3 is TGCGCCAGCAGTGATGGATATGGCGGGAGGTACACCGGGGAGCTGTTTTTT.

This sequence joins TRBV11-2 and TRBJ1-2; 7 nucleotides align to TRBD1. The CDR3 covers 12 residues. Looked up from germline, CDR1 is SGHAT and CDR2 is FQNNGV. The V segment lost 5 bases and the J segment 7 bases; nucleotides outside the gene matches: 4. DNA for the CDR3: TGTGCCAGCAGCAGACAGGGAGGTGGCTACACCTTC. It specifies CASSRQGGGYTF.

The genes are TRBV6-6 and TRBJ1-5; D unclear. Looked up from germline, CDR1 is MNHNY and CDR2 is SVGAGI (reference sequence). CDR3 length equals 13 residues. Trimming cost V 7 bases and J 11 bases, with 18 bases left between them. Here the CDR3 DNA reads TGTGCCAGCAACGCGCGACGAGATGAGGCCCAGCATTTT. Translating gives CASNARRDEAQHF.

The CDR3 nucleotides read TGTGCCACCAGCAGAGATACAGGGGCATCTAATGAAAAACTGTTTTTT. Protein sequence: CATSRDTGASNEKLFF. The J gene is TRBJ1-4, the V gene TRBV15; 7 nucleotides align to TRBD1. Trimming removed 0 bases from V and 3 bases from J; junction bases left unmatched: 4. CDR3 size: 16 residues. Germline V lookup: CDR1 LNHNV, CDR2 YYDKDF (reference sequence).

The chain couples TRBV10-2 to TRBJ1-5, with unresolved D. CDR3 size: 15 residues. Between the trimmed V and J ends, which lost 4 bases and 0 bases, there was a span of 10 bases. Per germline, CDR1 WSHSY and CDR2 SAAADI. The CDR3 sequence is CASSVGPYSNQPQHF. Written as DNA, the CDR3 is TGCGCCAGCAGTGTGGGCCCATATAGCAATCAGCCCCAGCATTTT.

The chain combines TRBV18 with TRBJ2-1; 11 bases match TRBD2. The CDR3 is made up of 17 amino acids. Trimming at V came to 5 bases and at J to 0 bases, leaving 6 bases not matched to a gene. The V gene's germline CDR1 is KGHSH and CDR2 LQKENI. CDR3: CASSTKGLAGSYNEQFF. CDR3 DNA sequence: TGTGCCAGCTCAACAAAAGGACTAGCGGGCTCCTACAATGAGCAGTTCTTC.

The chain couples TRBV18 to TRBJ1-2, with D possibly matching TRBD1 (5 bases). In germline, CDR1 is KGHSH, CDR2 LQKENI. CDR3 length equals 13 residues. Trimming took 2 bases from V and 3 from J, leaving 7 bases between them. The CDR3 sequence: CASSPVGDYGYTF. CDR3 bases: TGTGCCAGCTCACCAGTAGGGGACTATGGCTACACCTTC.

The chain carries TRBV6-6 and TRBJ2-3, with D unclear. CDR3 length equals 13 residues. The germline V and J ends were trimmed by 7 bases and 1 base, with 9 bases remaining between them. The germline V gene has CDR1 MNHNY and CDR2 SVGAGI (reference sequence). The CDR3 bases are TGTGCCAGCACCCAGGCTGGCACAGATACGCAGTATTTT. Protein: CASTQAGTDTQYF.

The genes are TRBV5-4 and TRBJ2-7, with 10 positions matching TRBD1. CDR3 length: 14 amino acids. The germline V gene has CDR1 SGHNT and CDR2 YYREEE (reference sequence). The V gene end was trimmed by 4 bases and the J gene end by 6 bases; junction bases not matched to a gene: 7. In DNA form, the CDR3 reads TGTGCCAGCAGCACTCGGGACAGGGGTGCCGAGCAGTACTTC. It encodes CASSTRDRGAEQYF.